Below, one TCR beta chain is given with its context. The data were taken from a study of CD8+ T cells in alopecia areata. CDR1 and CDR2 (germline): MGHRA, YSYEKL. Between the trimmed V and J ends, which lost 1 base and 9 bases, there was a span of 10 bases. The CDR3 has 13 amino acids. The authors extracted RNA and reverse transcribed it into cDNA as the sequencing template. Repertoires were generated with immunoSEQ multiplex PCR, while TCRdb's copy carries only in-frame clones and drops some. This table has some 160,000 clones, less than 65% appearing once. Sequenced sample: CD8+ T cells sorted from blood. This TCR came from a human donor in good health. The genes are TRBV4-1 and TRBJ2-1; unclear D gene. CDR3 coding DNA: TGCGCCAGCAGCCAAGGGGGTGTCGGTGAGCAGTTCTTC. Protein product: CASSQGGVGEQFF.